The 17 T cell receptor beta chains below all came from one sample that was sequenced in a study of blood T cell repertoires in COVID-19. Sequencing was performed with immunoSEQ multiplex PCR; in TCRdb, only in-frame clones are kept and a portion is missing. The data show around 220,000 clones, roughly 80% seen once. Input material: peripheral blood. These receptors all stem from a man aged 25 to 40 with active or convalescent COVID-19.

The chain has TRBV5-1 and TRBJ1-2; D is uncertain. The CDR3 extends over 16 amino acids. Germline CDR1 SGHRS, CDR2 YFSETQ. The V and J ends lost 4 bases and 0 bases respectively, with 16 bases between them. The CDR3 here is CASSPVTAYTNYGYTF. The CDR3 DNA sequence: TGCGCCAGCAGCCCGGTCACAGCCTACACTAACTATGGCTACACCTTC.

The J gene is TRBJ1-1, the V gene TRBV5-1; D gene uncertain. Germline-derived CDR1 and CDR2 are SGHRS and YFSETQ. The CDR3 loop spans 15 amino acids. Trimming took 9 bases from V and 0 from J, leaving 18 bases between them. In DNA form, the CDR3 reads TGCGCCACCCGGAGGGCCAGTGAGATGAACACTGAAGCTTTCTTT. Translating gives CATRRASEMNTEAFF.

The chain uses TRBV9 and TRBJ2-1, with 10 nucleotides matching TRBD2. This CDR3 region has 15 residues. From germline, CDR1 is SGDLS and CDR2 YYNGEE. J gave up 8 bases and V 0 bases, and 5 bases lay outside the gene matches. For the CDR3, the DNA is TGTGCCAGCAGCGTAGAGGGACTAGCGTCGGATGAGCAGTTCTTC. Translated, it gives CASSVEGLASDEQFF.

This chain joins TRBV20-1 and TRBJ1-2; TRBD1 is a possible D gene (6 bases). Germline CDR1 DFQATT, CDR2 SNEGSKA (reference sequence). The CDR3 extends over 13 amino acids. The V end lost 6 bases, the J end lost 5 bases, and 16 bases lay between the germline ends. CDR3 nucleotide sequence: TGCAGTGCGAGTGGCAGGGGACGGTATGGCTACACCTTC. Protein product: CSASGRGRYGYTF.

The V gene is TRBV20-1, the J gene TRBJ1-2, with D hard to call. The CDR3 contains 11 residues. Trimming stripped 6 bases from V and 3 bases from J, with 8 bases between. Germline assignment: CDR1 DFQATT and CDR2 SNEGSKA (reference sequence). The CDR3 is CSAPPHYGYTF. CDR3 coding DNA: TGCAGTGCCCCTCCTCACTATGGCTACACCTTC.

The chain joins TRBV11-2 to TRBJ1-2; no clear D. The germline gives CDR1 SGHAT, CDR2 FQNNGV. V dropped 0 bases and J dropped 5 bases, with 13 bases sitting between them. The CDR3 covers 15 residues. CDR3 loop: CASSLDMVVRYGYTF. DNA for the CDR3: TGTGCCAGCAGCTTAGATATGGTAGTTCGATATGGCTACACCTTC.

CDR3 nucleotide sequence: TGTGCCAGCACCCGACAGGGGGCGAGCAATCAGCCCCAGCATTTT. It codes for CASTRQGASNQPQHF. This chain connects TRBV28 to TRBJ1-5, with 10 bases identical to TRBD1. Germline CDR1 is MDHEN and CDR2 is SYDVKM. V lost 7 bases, J lost 1 base, and 4 bases stayed unmatched. The CDR3 has 15 amino acids.

This clone was seen once. The J gene is TRBJ1-3, the V gene TRBV7-2; no reliable D call. The V end lost 0 bases, the J end lost 0 bases, and 6 bases lay between the germline ends. The CDR3 has 15 amino acids. CDR1 is SGHTA, CDR2 FQGNSA, per germline. CDR3 loop: CASSLAESSGNTIYF. The CDR3, as DNA: TGTGCCAGCAGCTTAGCAGAGAGCTCTGGAAACACCATATATTTT.

V gene TRBV18 combines with J gene TRBJ1-6; the match to TRBD1 covers 7 bases. The ends lost 3 bases at V and 9 bases at J; junction bases unmatched: 11. The CDR3 totals 16 residues. CDR1 KGHSH and CDR2 LQKENI come from the germline V gene. For the CDR3, the DNA is TGTGCCAGCTCACCCCGACAGGGCGAGTTAGGTTCACCCCTCCACTTT. Translated: CASSPRQGELGSPLHF.

V is TRBV5-5 and J is TRBJ1-1; D gene ambiguous. This CDR3 is built from 15 residues. The germline V gene encodes CDR1 SGHKS and CDR2 YYEKEE (reference sequence). Trimming cost V 4 bases and J 1 base, with 14 bases left between them. CDR3 residues: CASSIRPEGNTEAFF. CDR3 bases: TGTGCCAGCAGCATAAGACCTGAGGGGAACACTGAAGCTTTCTTT.

The chain has TRBV19 and TRBJ2-4; a possible D gene is TRBD1 (7 bases). The CDR3 length is 15 residues. The germline V and J ends were trimmed by 5 bases and 8 bases, with 19 bases remaining between them. CDR1 LNHDA and CDR2 SQIVND come from the germline V gene (reference sequence). The CDR3 region is CASSGDRQGGDIQYF. CDR3 DNA sequence: TGTGCCAGTAGTGGGGACCGACAGGGAGGAGACATTCAGTACTTC.

The chain uses TRBV7-9 and TRBJ2-3; 9 bases match TRBD1. Germline CDR1 SEHNR, CDR2 FQNEAQ (reference sequence). This CDR3 comprises 16 residues. Trimming took 5 bases from V and 4 from J; bases not matched to a gene: 10. The CDR3 sequence: CASSQIQGALSDTQYF. The DNA of the CDR3 is TGTGCCAGCAGCCAGATACAGGGGGCGCTTTCAGATACGCAGTATTTT.

V usage is TRBV7-7 and J usage is TRBJ1-3, with D possibly being TRBD1 (6 bases). This CDR3 has 15 amino acids. The V gene lost 0 bases and the J gene lost 3 bases, with 9 bases spanning the gap. From germline, CDR1 is SSHAT and CDR2 FNYEAQ (reference sequence). The CDR3 sequence: CASSLAQGSGNTIYF. Written as DNA, the CDR3 is TGTGCCAGCAGCTTAGCGCAGGGGAGTGGAAACACCATATATTTT.

J is TRBJ1-2 and V is TRBV28; 8 positions match TRBD1. The ends lost 3 bases at V and 2 bases at J; junction bases unmatched: 14. This CDR3 spans 18 amino acids. CDR1 and CDR2 from the germline V gene are MDHEN and SYDVKM. This CDR3 is CASSFIKQANRGNYGYTF. The CDR3 DNA is TGTGCCAGCAGTTTTATCAAGCAAGCTAACAGGGGGAACTATGGCTACACCTTC.

The gene calls are TRBV29-1 and TRBJ1-1, with 11 bases identical to TRBD1. The CDR3 spans 13 residues. After removal of 7 bases from V and 4 bases from J, the junction contained 5 bases not matched to a gene. Germline CDR1 and CDR2: SQVTM and ANQGSEA. Here the CDR3 DNA reads TGCAGCGCGAGGACAGGGGGCATCACTGAAGCTTTCTTT. Protein product: CSARTGGITEAFF.

The chain's CDR3 is CASSLAVVSYTDTQYF. CDR3 nucleotide sequence: TGCGCCAGCAGCTTGGCGGTTGTCTCATACACAGATACGCAGTATTTT. The J gene is TRBJ2-3, the V gene TRBV5-1; D gene uncertain. The CDR3 is 16 amino acids. V was trimmed by 0 bases and J by 2 bases, leaving 13 bases between them. Germline CDR1 SGHRS, CDR2 YFSETQ.

The V call is TRBV7-2, the J call TRBJ2-3; 7 bases line up with TRBD2. CDR3 length: 16 amino acids. Losses at the gene ends were 3 bases for V and 2 bases for J; bases not matched to a gene: 8. CDR1 SGHTA and CDR2 FQGNSA come from the germline V gene. The CDR3 spells CASSLKRGLSTDTQYF. The CDR3 DNA follows: TGTGCCAGCAGCTTGAAGCGGGGCCTATCCACAGATACGCAGTATTTT.